This entry features one T cell receptor (beta chain) sequence. This specimen belongs to a study of control samples from healthy donors and cancer patients. Trimming at V came to 4 bases and at J to 4 bases, leaving 4 bases not matched to a gene. The germline V gene has CDR1 SGHRS and CDR2 YFSETQ. The CDR3 is 14 residues long. Using immunoSEQ multiplex PCR, the repertoire was profiled, and TCRdb retains in-frame clones only, with some absent. The sample yields 150,000 to 200,000 clones, 85% to 95% seen once. The sample consisted of blood. The chain recombines TRBV5-1 with TRBJ2-5; TRBD2 matches 10 bases. This receptor was obtained from a woman aged 40 to 50 in good health. The CDR3 DNA reads as TGCGCCAGCAGCGAAGGACTAGCGGCAGAGACCCAGTACTTC. Protein sequence: CASSEGLAAETQYF.